The 20 T cell receptor beta chains listed next were all sequenced from one sample in a study of cytomegalovirus exposure and HLA in healthy donors. The PCR ran on 60 Vbeta and 13 Jbeta primers. Generated by immunoSEQ multiplex PCR, the TCRdb table keeps only in-frame clones and is missing some. Among roughly 99,000 clones listed, 77% were seen once. The material sequenced was PBMCs. Every receptor here comes from a male donor in good health and CMV-seronegative.

The chain joins TRBV5-1 to TRBJ2-3, with D perhaps TRBD1 (5 bases). The CDR3 is 14 amino acids. V lost 0 bases, J lost 0 bases, and 5 bases lay in between. Germline CDR1 reads SGHRS; CDR2 reads YFSETQ. For the CDR3, the DNA is TGCGCCAGCAGCTTGGGACAGAGCACAGATACGCAGTATTTT. Its protein product is CASSLGQSTDTQYF. Full variable domain (missing parts from reference TRBV5-1 and TRBJ2-3): KAGVTQTPRYLIKTRGQQVTLSCSPISGHRSVSWYQQTPGQGLQFLFEYFSETQRNKGNFPGRFSGRQFSNSRSEMNVSTLELGDSALYLCASSLGQSTDTQYFGPGTRLTVL.

The genes are TRBV19 and TRBJ2-3; 9 bases agree with TRBD1. V dropped 7 bases and J dropped 4; count of bases not matched to a gene: 3. This CDR3 is built from 13 residues. CDR1 is LNHDA, CDR2 SQIVND, per germline (reference sequence). DNA for the CDR3: TGTGCCAGTAAGGACAGGGGCGCAGATACGCAGTATTTT. Translated, it gives CASKDRGADTQYF.

Written as DNA, the CDR3 is TGTGCCAGCTCACTCCCGGGACAGGGCTACAATGAGCAGTTCTTC. Protein sequence: CASSLPGQGYNEQFF. The genes are TRBV18 and TRBJ2-1, with 9 nucleotides matching TRBD1. CDR1 and CDR2 (germline): KGHSH, LQKENI. Germline trimming cut 4 bases from V and 3 bases from J; bases unmatched to any gene: 4. The CDR3 sequence is 15 residues long.

The chain couples TRBV11-2 to TRBJ1-2, with 7 bases matching TRBD1. Germline-derived CDR1 and CDR2 are SGHAT and FQNNGV. The CDR3 spans 14 residues. Trimming cost V 1 base and J 4 bases; bases outside gene matches: 3. The CDR3 loop is CASSLAGQRYGYTF. The CDR3 region has the DNA TGTGCCAGCAGCTTAGCGGGACAGCGCTATGGCTACACCTTC.

The V call is TRBV6-4, the J call TRBJ1-1, with 7 bases aligning to TRBD1. Trimming cost V 6 bases and J 1 base; bases outside gene matches: 5. Per germline, CDR1 MRHNA and CDR2 SNTAGT. The CDR3 totals 14 residues. CDR3 loop: CASRRDSPNTEAFF. The CDR3 DNA follows: TGTGCCAGCAGACGGGACAGCCCGAACACTGAAGCTTTCTTT.

The chain links TRBV29-1 to TRBJ2-5; the match to TRBD2 covers 13 bases. V lost 4 bases to trimming and J lost 4 bases; unmatched junction nucleotides: 6. CDR1 is SQVTM and CDR2 is ANQGSEA in the germline V gene. The length of the CDR3 is 15 residues. Here the CDR3 reads CSVARTSGRVETQYF. For the CDR3, the DNA is TGCAGCGTTGCAAGGACTAGCGGGAGAGTAGAGACCCAGTACTTC.

This chain uses TRBV30 with TRBJ2-7, with 10 bases identical to TRBD2. The germline CDR1 and CDR2 sequences are GTSNPN and SVGIG (reference sequence). This CDR3 is built from 14 residues. V gave up 4 bases and J gave up 9 bases; unmatched junction bases: 12. As DNA, the CDR3 is TGTGCCTGGACCTATACCGGGCTAGCGGGAGTGCAGTACTTC. It is translated as CAWTYTGLAGVQYF.

There are a few counts of this clone. The chain couples TRBV6-5 to TRBJ1-1; weak D call: TRBD1 (5 bases). Trimming removed 0 bases at V and 4 bases at J, with 12 bases between. Per the germline V gene, CDR1 is MNHEY and CDR2 is SVGAGI. The CDR3 runs to 15 residues. The CDR3 DNA follows: TGTGCCAGCAGTTACTCGAAGGGGCATGGCACTGAAGCTTTCTTT. As protein: CASSYSKGHGTEAFF.

This chain uses TRBV28 with TRBJ1-2; TRBD1 aligns across 7 bases. The CDR3 covers 17 residues. The trim removed 4 bases at V and 2 bases at J, leaving 13 bases unmatched. Germline values: CDR1 MDHEN, CDR2 SYDVKM. CDR3 protein: CASSSARQGGRNYGYTF. The DNA of the CDR3 is TGTGCCAGCAGTTCCGCACGACAGGGTGGGAGGAACTATGGCTACACCTTC.

The chain carries TRBV13 and TRBJ2-2; the D gene is possibly TRBD2 (6 bases). Germline assignment: CDR1 PRHDT and CDR2 FYEKMQ (reference sequence). The CDR3 loop spans 15 amino acids. Trimming shortened V by 1 base and J by 6 bases, and 12 bases separated the two germline ends. In DNA, the CDR3 is TGTGCCAGCAGCTTAGTGGGGGGAACGTCCGGGGAGCTGTTTTTT. The encoded protein is CASSLVGGTSGELFF.

This chain connects TRBV5-6 to TRBJ1-3; perhaps TRBD1 as D (5 bases). Germline V lookup: CDR1 SGHDT, CDR2 YYEEEE. This CDR3 spans 14 amino acids. V lost 0 bases and J 6 bases, leaving 10 bases between the germline ends. CDR3 in amino acids: CASSLGQGANTIYF. The CDR3, as DNA: TGTGCCAGCAGCTTGGGCCAGGGTGCAAACACCATATATTTT.

J is TRBJ1-4 and V is TRBV5-4, with a tentative D call TRBD1 (6 bases). V lost 2 bases and J 6 bases, leaving 14 bases between the germline ends. The CDR3 covers 15 residues. The germline gives CDR1 SGHNT, CDR2 YYREEE (reference sequence). The CDR3 bases are TGTGCCAGCAGCTTTGGGGGGGCCCGTGATGAAAAACTGTTTTTT. This gives the protein CASSFGGARDEKLFF.

This rearrangement joins TRBV30 to TRBJ2-6; 7 bases map to TRBD1. V lost 0 bases to trimming and J lost 2 bases; unmatched junction nucleotides: 10. The CDR3 contains 18 residues. Germline CDR1 and CDR2: GTSNPN and SVGIG (reference sequence). Here the CDR3 DNA reads TGTGCCTGGAGTGTCGGCGACAGGGAGAGTGCTGGGGCCAACGTCCTGACTTTC. Protein sequence: CAWSVGDRESAGANVLTF.

The chain combines TRBV25-1 with TRBJ2-5; maybe TRBD1 (5 bases). This CDR3 contains 14 residues. Germline-derived CDR1 and CDR2 are MGHDK and SYGVNS. Deletions cut 4 bases from V and 3 bases from J, with 12 bases between. CDR3 residues: CASSGAGSKETQYF. In nucleotides, the CDR3 is TGTGCCAGCAGTGGGGCAGGGTCCAAAGAGACCCAGTACTTC.

The sample holds one count of this clone. V gene TRBV30 combines with J gene TRBJ1-2, with TRBD1 as a possible D gene (5 bases). The CDR3 runs 14 residues. Germline V CDR1 and CDR2: GTSNPN, SVGIG (reference sequence). The V end lost 1 base, the J end lost 4 bases, and 13 bases lay between the germline ends. The CDR3 region has the DNA TGTGCCTGGAGTGGGCAGGGAGGGAGCTATGGCTACACCTTC. Residues: CAWSGQGGSYGYTF.

The rearrangement links TRBV6-5 to TRBJ2-7; TRBD1 is a possible D gene (6 bases). The CDR3 loop spans 14 amino acids. Trimming pared 6 bases from V and 0 bases from J, leaving 12 bases between. Germline V gives CDR1 MNHEY, CDR2 SVGAGI. The CDR3 nucleotides are TGTGCCAGCAGGGGGACACCACCCTCCTACGAGCAGTACTTC. Translated: CASRGTPPSYEQYF.

The gene calls are TRBV29-1 and TRBJ2-4; TRBD1 aligns across 10 bases. V was pared by 7 bases and J by 7 bases, with 7 bases of the junction left unmatched. Germline CDR1 reads SQVTM; CDR2 reads ANQGSEA. The CDR3 extends over 13 amino acids. Here the CDR3 reads CSAISGQGNIQYF. As DNA, the CDR3 is TGCAGCGCCATTTCGGGACAGGGGAACATTCAGTACTTC.

The chain uses TRBV29-1 and TRBJ2-1; TRBD2 might be the D (6 bases). Germline V gives CDR1 SQVTM, CDR2 ANQGSEA. This CDR3 region has 12 residues. Deletions cut 3 bases from V and 12 bases from J, with 15 bases between. CDR3 sequence reads: CSVDQGLGAQFF. As DNA, the CDR3 is TGCAGCGTTGATCAGGGACTCGGGGCGCAGTTCTTC.

The chain has TRBV7-9 and TRBJ2-7, with 9 bases aligning to TRBD1. The CDR3 is made up of 18 amino acids. V shed 1 base and J 5 bases; nucleotides not matched to a gene: 15. CDR1 is SEHNR, CDR2 FQNEAQ, per germline (reference sequence). The CDR3 DNA reads TGTGCCAGCAGCTTAGGGGGGAGCTGGGACAGGGTTTACCACGAGCAGTACTTC. Amino acids: CASSLGGSWDRVYHEQYF.

This chain joins TRBV6-5 and TRBJ2-3; D is uncertain. V was trimmed by 6 bases and J by 3 bases, leaving 16 bases between them. CDR1 is MNHEY and CDR2 is SVGAGI in the germline V gene. CDR3 length: 15 residues. CDR3: CASSPPGGGTDTQYF. The CDR3 nucleotides are TGTGCCAGCAGCCCCCCGGGTGGTGGTACAGATACGCAGTATTTT.